This T cell receptor beta chain was recorded in a study of radiotherapy plus CTLA-4 blockade in lung cancer. Overall study: Disease control was present in 30% to 40% of patients, and objective responses in about 19%.

V dropped 6 bases and J dropped 1 base, with 9 bases sitting between them. This CDR3 spans 14 amino acids. Germline CDR1 reads LNHDA; CDR2 reads SQIVND (reference sequence). Libraries were prepared by immunoSEQ multiplex PCR; TCRdb keeps only in-frame clonotypes and omits some of them. The data show about 67,000 clones, 76% seen once. The TCR was taken from a human donor with non-small cell lung cancer whose response to radiotherapy plus ipilimumab could not be evaluated. Some clones in this sample may be carry-over from other donors' samples. V gene TRBV19 combines with J gene TRBJ1-4; the D is unclear. The sequenced sample was peripheral blood, obtained from a patient treated with radiotherapy plus ipilimumab. The CDR3 DNA reads TGTGCCAGTAGCGCGAGGAGAACTAATGAAAAACTGTTTTTT. This encodes CASSARRTNEKLFF.